Listed below are T cell receptor beta chains from one sample, sequenced in a study of beta chain features in type 1 diabetes. Profiling relied on immunoSEQ multiplex PCR, and the TCRdb table lists in-frame clones only, not all of them. The sample carries hundreds of thousands of clones, roughly a sixth recorded once. The sequenced sample was naive CD4+ T cells from blood. The receptors were sampled from a man between 18 and 29 years old in good health. CDR3s include the opening cysteine and the closing phenylalanine or tryptophan. The order of the fields is CDR3 protein, CDR3 DNA, clone size, V gene, D gene, CDR3 length, J gene. D genes are given only for firm matches. The size field is filled for only some rows; it gives once, few, many or a size class.

cdr3_aa: CAIKGQGYEQYF
cdr3_nt: TGTGCCATCAAGGGACAGGGTTACGAGCAGTACTTC
clone_size: few
v_call: TRBV10-3
d_call: TRBD1
cdr3_length: 12
j_call: TRBJ2-7

cdr3_aa: CASAPEGSGANVLTF
cdr3_nt: TGTGCCAGCGCCCCCGAGGGATCAGGGGCCAACGTCCTGACTTTC
clone_size: NA
v_call: TRBV6-5
d_call: NA
cdr3_length: 15
j_call: TRBJ2-6

cdr3_aa: CASSYILRGRLEMLNSPLHF
cdr3_nt: TGCGCCAGCAGCTACATTCTCAGGGGCAGGTTGGAGATGTTGAATTCACCCCTCCACTTT
clone_size: NA
v_call: TRBV23-1
d_call: NA
cdr3_length: 20
j_call: TRBJ1-6

cdr3_aa: CSVLTGEMGQPQHF
cdr3_nt: TGCAGCGTGTTGACAGGGGAAATGGGTCAGCCCCAGCATTTT
clone_size: few
v_call: TRBV29-1
d_call: TRBD1
cdr3_length: 14
j_call: TRBJ1-5

cdr3_aa: CASSQGHQNRGAGEKLFF
cdr3_nt: TGTGCCAGCAGCCAAGGCCATCAGAACAGGGGCGCAGGAGAAAAACTGTTTTTT
clone_size: NA
v_call: TRBV4-2
d_call: TRBD1
cdr3_length: 18
j_call: TRBJ1-4

cdr3_aa: CASSPSVPSFVGEQYF
cdr3_nt: TGTGCCAGCTCACCATCTGTACCTAGCTTCGTGGGCGAGCAGTACTTC
clone_size: few
v_call: TRBV18
d_call: NA
cdr3_length: 16
j_call: TRBJ2-7

cdr3_aa: CASRATDTQYF
cdr3_nt: TGTGCCAGCAGGGCCACAGATACGCAGTATTTT
clone_size: few
v_call: TRBV6-5
d_call: NA
cdr3_length: 11
j_call: TRBJ2-3

cdr3_aa: CASSLVGRAGETQYF
cdr3_nt: TGTGCCAGCAGCTTAGTCGGGAGGGCCGGGGAGACCCAGTACTTC
clone_size: NA
v_call: TRBV7-9
d_call: TRBD2
cdr3_length: 15
j_call: TRBJ2-5

cdr3_aa: CASSLRGAQPQHF
cdr3_nt: TGTGCCAGCAGCTTGAGGGGGGCTCAGCCCCAGCATTTT
clone_size: NA
v_call: TRBV5-8
d_call: NA
cdr3_length: 13
j_call: TRBJ1-5

cdr3_aa: CASSQVQNSNQPQHF
cdr3_nt: TGTGCCAGCAGCCAAGTCCAGAATAGCAATCAGCCCCAGCATTTT
clone_size: few
v_call: TRBV4-2
d_call: NA
cdr3_length: 15
j_call: TRBJ1-5

cdr3_aa: CASRKTIDRRFTDTQYF
cdr3_nt: TGTGCCAGCAGAAAAACAATCGACCGCCGGTTCACAGATACGCAGTATTTT
clone_size: few
v_call: TRBV7-8
d_call: NA
cdr3_length: 17
j_call: TRBJ2-3

cdr3_aa: CSVEVGWAGSGANVLTF
cdr3_nt: TGCAGCGTTGAGGTTGGGTGGGCTGGTTCTGGGGCCAACGTCCTGACTTTC
clone_size: few
v_call: TRBV29-1
d_call: NA
cdr3_length: 17
j_call: TRBJ2-6

cdr3_aa: CASSAGRAGDSYEQYF
cdr3_nt: TGTGCCAGCAGCGCGGGTAGAGCGGGGGACTCCTACGAGCAGTACTTC
clone_size: NA
v_call: TRBV9
d_call: TRBD2
cdr3_length: 16
j_call: TRBJ2-7

cdr3_aa: CASRDRVAVDEQFF
cdr3_nt: TGCGCCAGCAGAGATCGTGTCGCAGTGGATGAGCAGTTCTTC
clone_size: NA
v_call: TRBV5-1
d_call: NA
cdr3_length: 14
j_call: TRBJ2-1

cdr3_aa: CASSLGWDRTNSPLHF
cdr3_nt: TGTGCCAGCAGCTTAGGGTGGGACAGAACTAATTCACCCCTCCACTTT
clone_size: NA
v_call: TRBV7-9
d_call: TRBD1
cdr3_length: 16
j_call: TRBJ1-6

cdr3_aa: CSVEHTQTSYF
cdr3_nt: TGCAGCGTTGAACATACCCAGACATCCTACTTC
clone_size: NA
v_call: TRBV29-1
d_call: NA
cdr3_length: 11
j_call: TRBJ1-2

cdr3_aa: CASKGQGQTGELFF
cdr3_nt: TGTGCCAGCAAAGGACAGGGTCAGACCGGGGAGCTGTTTTTT
clone_size: NA
v_call: TRBV6-4
d_call: TRBD1
cdr3_length: 14
j_call: TRBJ2-2

cdr3_aa: CASSLGTSGARVYEQYF
cdr3_nt: TGTGCCAGCAGCCTAGGGACTAGCGGGGCCCGGGTCTACGAGCAGTACTTC
clone_size: few
v_call: TRBV5-4
d_call: TRBD2
cdr3_length: 17
j_call: TRBJ2-7

cdr3_aa: CASSSALPGSPLHF
cdr3_nt: TGTGCCAGCAGCTCGGCCCTGCCGGGTTCACCCCTCCACTTT
clone_size: NA
v_call: TRBV5-5
d_call: NA
cdr3_length: 14
j_call: TRBJ1-6

cdr3_aa: CAISPGTSAYEQYF
cdr3_nt: TGTGCCATCAGCCCCGGGACTAGCGCCTACGAGCAGTACTTC
clone_size: few
v_call: TRBV10-3
d_call: TRBD2
cdr3_length: 14
j_call: TRBJ2-7

cdr3_aa: CASSSTDRVFYGYTF
cdr3_nt: TGTGCCAGCAGCTCAACCGACAGGGTGTTCTATGGCTACACCTTC
clone_size: few
v_call: TRBV6-5
d_call: TRBD1
cdr3_length: 15
j_call: TRBJ1-2

cdr3_aa: CASSFFPTSGSGATDTQYF
cdr3_nt: TGCGCCAGCAGCTTCTTTCCGACTAGCGGGAGTGGGGCGACAGATACGCAGTATTTT
clone_size: few
v_call: TRBV5-1
d_call: TRBD2
cdr3_length: 19
j_call: TRBJ2-3

cdr3_aa: CASRQTFRDRGGSEQYF
cdr3_nt: TGCGCCAGCAGACAAACTTTCCGGGACAGGGGTGGCTCCGAGCAGTACTTC
clone_size: NA
v_call: TRBV4-1
d_call: TRBD1
cdr3_length: 17
j_call: TRBJ2-7

cdr3_aa: CASSPPGHRFYGYTF
cdr3_nt: TGCGCCAGCAGCCCGCCGGGACACCGATTCTATGGCTACACCTTC
clone_size: NA
v_call: TRBV5-1
d_call: NA
cdr3_length: 15
j_call: TRBJ1-2

cdr3_aa: CASSPQNQPQHF
cdr3_nt: TGTGCCAGCTCACCACAGAATCAGCCCCAGCATTTT
clone_size: NA
v_call: TRBV18
d_call: NA
cdr3_length: 12
j_call: TRBJ1-5

cdr3_aa: CASSEGTGIDEQYF
cdr3_nt: TGTGCCAGCAGTGAAGGGACCGGGATCGACGAGCAGTACTTC
clone_size: NA
v_call: TRBV2
d_call: NA
cdr3_length: 14
j_call: TRBJ2-7

cdr3_aa: CSVEAGTIRDTQYF
cdr3_nt: TGCAGCGTTGAAGCCGGGACCATCAGGGATACGCAGTATTTT
clone_size: few
v_call: TRBV29-1
d_call: NA
cdr3_length: 14
j_call: TRBJ2-3

cdr3_aa: CASSPGQGVLGTGELFF
cdr3_nt: TGTGCCAGCAGCCCTGGACAGGGCGTATTAGGCACCGGGGAGCTGTTTTTT
clone_size: few
v_call: TRBV7-2
d_call: TRBD1
cdr3_length: 17
j_call: TRBJ2-2

cdr3_aa: CASSIEDSRSYEQYF
cdr3_nt: TGTGCCAGCAGCATCGAGGACAGCCGCTCCTACGAGCAGTACTTC
clone_size: NA
v_call: TRBV7-6
d_call: NA
cdr3_length: 15
j_call: TRBJ2-7

cdr3_aa: CASTSGQTLNTEAFF
cdr3_nt: TGTGCCAGCACCTCCGGACAGACCTTGAACACTGAAGCTTTCTTT
clone_size: NA
v_call: TRBV6-6
d_call: NA
cdr3_length: 15
j_call: TRBJ1-1

cdr3_aa: CASSLESMGEQYF
cdr3_nt: TGCGCCAGCAGCCTCGAATCCATGGGGGAGCAGTACTTC
clone_size: few
v_call: TRBV5-1
d_call: NA
cdr3_length: 13
j_call: TRBJ2-7

cdr3_aa: CASSTPTGRNQPQHF
cdr3_nt: TGTGCCAGCAGTACCCCGACAGGGCGCAATCAGCCCCAGCATTTT
clone_size: NA
v_call: TRBV6-6
d_call: TRBD1
cdr3_length: 15
j_call: TRBJ1-5

cdr3_aa: CASSFSTASQETQYF
cdr3_nt: TGTGCCAGCAGCTTCTCTACGGCCAGCCAAGAGACCCAGTACTTC
clone_size: NA
v_call: TRBV7-6
d_call: NA
cdr3_length: 15
j_call: TRBJ2-5

cdr3_aa: CASSHRRGETEAFF
cdr3_nt: TGTGCCAGCAGCCACAGAAGGGGAGAGACTGAAGCTTTCTTT
clone_size: NA
v_call: TRBV7-6
d_call: NA
cdr3_length: 14
j_call: TRBJ1-1

cdr3_aa: CASSLDAGRGYNEQFF
cdr3_nt: TGTGCCAGCAGCTTAGATGCGGGACGCGGGTACAATGAGCAGTTCTTC
clone_size: few
v_call: TRBV7-3
d_call: NA
cdr3_length: 16
j_call: TRBJ2-1

cdr3_aa: CASSLDRGGNQPQHF
cdr3_nt: TGTGCCAGCAGTCTCGACAGGGGAGGCAATCAGCCCCAGCATTTT
clone_size: few
v_call: TRBV6-1
d_call: TRBD1
cdr3_length: 15
j_call: TRBJ1-5

cdr3_aa: CSAYDRALTF
cdr3_nt: TGCAGTGCTTACGACAGGGCCCTCACCTTC
clone_size: few
v_call: TRBV20-1
d_call: TRBD1
cdr3_length: 10
j_call: TRBJ1-2

cdr3_aa: CASRPGRYGELFF
cdr3_nt: TGTGCCAGCAGGCCAGGGCGGTACGGGGAGCTGTTTTTT
clone_size: few
v_call: TRBV6-5
d_call: NA
cdr3_length: 13
j_call: TRBJ2-2